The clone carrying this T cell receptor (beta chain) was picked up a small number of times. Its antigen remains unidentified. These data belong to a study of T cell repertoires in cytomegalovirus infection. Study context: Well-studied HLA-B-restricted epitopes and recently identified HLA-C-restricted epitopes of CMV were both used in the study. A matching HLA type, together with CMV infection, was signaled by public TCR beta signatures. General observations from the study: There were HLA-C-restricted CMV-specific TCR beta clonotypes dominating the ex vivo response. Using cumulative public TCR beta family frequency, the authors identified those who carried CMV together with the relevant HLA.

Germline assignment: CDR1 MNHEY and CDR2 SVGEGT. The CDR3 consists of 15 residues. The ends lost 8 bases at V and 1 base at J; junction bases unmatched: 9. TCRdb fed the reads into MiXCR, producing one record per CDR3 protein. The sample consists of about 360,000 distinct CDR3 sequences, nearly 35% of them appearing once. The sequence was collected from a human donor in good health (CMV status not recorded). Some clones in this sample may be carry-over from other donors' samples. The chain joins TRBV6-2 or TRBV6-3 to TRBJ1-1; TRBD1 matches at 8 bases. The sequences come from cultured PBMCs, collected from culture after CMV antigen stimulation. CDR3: CASRSEGQENTEAFF. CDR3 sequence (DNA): TGTGCCAGCCGCTCGGAGGGACAGGAGAACACTGAAGCTTTCTTT.